The clone carrying this TCR beta chain was counted a single time. Its specificity is unknown. This sample was taken from a study of post-analysis software for immune sequencing data. General observations from the study: Four or five TRBV segments occurring more often in patients than controls included TRBV5-6, TRBV5-1 and TRBV20-1. Controls had significantly higher normalized Chao1 diversity than multiple sclerosis patients.

Germline CDR1 reads KGHDR; CDR2 reads SFDVKD. This CDR3 contains 16 residues. The V gene end was trimmed by 3 bases and the J gene end by 7 bases; junction bases not matched to a gene: 8. Unique molecular identifiers were present in the TCR beta cDNA libraries. From around 1 to 10 million T cells, 400,000 to 500,000 cDNA molecules were obtained. TCRdb reprocessed the PCR reads via MiXCR and lists one record per CDR3 protein. The data contain fewer than 850,000 distinct CDR3 sequences, 40% to 55% of them seen just once; the ten biggest clones take up just under 5%. J is TRBJ1-2 and V is TRBV24-1; 12 bases fit TRBD1. The sequence derives from a girl aged 5 to 17 with multiple sclerosis. The source material was blood. CDR3 coding DNA: TGTGCCACCAGTGATCCTCGGGACAGGGGGCTTTGTGGCTACACCTTC. It yields the protein CATSDPRDRGLCGYTF.